The subject of this entry is one TCR beta chain. This sample was taken from a study of technical replicates of blood from a few donors. TCRdb's copy holds only in-frame clones and misses some; the assay was immunoSEQ multiplex PCR. The table has tens of thousands of clones, 93% seen once. The CDR3 loop spans 13 amino acids. V dropped 6 bases and J dropped 2 bases, with 11 bases sitting between them. Germline CDR1 and CDR2: SNHLY and FYNNEI. What was sequenced was T cells isolated from PBMCs. The receptor comes from a human donor in good health. V and J are TRBV2 and TRBJ2-7; D unresolved. CDR3 sequence: CASRAYTPYEQYF. The CDR3 DNA follows: TGTGCCAGCAGGGCATACACCCCCTACGAGCAGTACTTC.